This entry lists 23 T cell receptor beta chains sequenced from one sample in a study of cytotoxic CD8 clonotypes in ibrutinib-treated CLL. Clones were sequenced by immunoSEQ multiplex PCR, and TCRdb holds only the in-frame ones, with some missing. The profile shows roughly 58,000 clones, 54% of them singletons. The sequencing here drew on PBMCs, taken at disease progression, from a patient treated with ibrutinib. The receptor source for this set is a human donor with chronic lymphocytic leukemia.

This clone was recorded a few times. Distinct nucleotide sequences in the sample also encode this CDR3. V usage is TRBV30 and J usage is TRBJ2-6; D ambiguous. CDR3 length: 13 amino acids. Trimming removed 4 bases at V and 4 bases at J, with 8 bases between. The V gene's germline CDR1 is GTSNPN and CDR2 SVGIG (reference sequence). The CDR3 region has the DNA TGTGCCTGGACTCCGACCGGGGCCAACGTCCTGACTTTC. Amino acid sequence: CAWTPTGANVLTF.

This clone has at least ten counts. The rearrangement uses TRBV5-6 and TRBJ1-2; no definite D call. V was cut by 2 bases and J by 9 bases, with 20 bases left in between. There are 15 residues in the CDR3. Looked up from germline, CDR1 is SGHDT and CDR2 is YYEEEE. CDR3: CASSFVTREEGSYTF. CDR3 DNA: TGTGCCAGCAGCTTTGTAACCCGGGAAGAGGGAAGCTACACCTTC. The variable domain in full, with the rest retrieved from reference TRBV5-6 and TRBJ1-2, is DAGVTQSPTHLIKTRGQQVTLRCSPKSGHDTVSWYQQALGQGPQFIFQYYEEEERQRGNFPDRFSGHQFPNYSSELNVNALLLGDSALYLCASSFVTREEGSYTFGSGTRLTVV.

This clone showed up just a few times. The chain couples TRBV27 to TRBJ1-2, with 7 bases fitting TRBD1. CDR3 length: 15 amino acids. Germline lookup yields CDR1 MNHEY and CDR2 SMNVEV (reference sequence). J gave up 4 bases and V 4 bases, and 9 bases lay outside the gene matches. The CDR3 loop reads CASSSVTGPSYGYTF. The CDR3 nucleotides read TGTGCCAGCAGTTCCGTGACAGGGCCCTCCTATGGCTACACCTTC.

The chain uses TRBV5-4 and TRBJ1-2; unclear D gene. This CDR3 region has 15 residues. Germline assignment: CDR1 SGHNT and CDR2 YYREEE (reference sequence). Trimming shortened V by 4 bases and J by 4 bases, and 17 bases separated the two germline ends. The CDR3 region is CASSPVDWVSYGYTF. DNA for the CDR3: TGTGCCAGCAGCCCGGTTGATTGGGTTTCCTATGGCTACACCTTC.

This clone has a handful of counts. V is TRBV10-3 and J is TRBJ2-6, with D unresolved. In germline, CDR1 is ENHRY, CDR2 SYGVKD. This CDR3 region has 15 residues. The V end was cut by 0 bases, the J end by 2 bases, with 5 bases between. The CDR3 loop reads CAISESRTGANVLTF. The CDR3 DNA follows: TGTGCCATCAGTGAGTCTAGGACTGGGGCCAACGTCCTGACTTTC.

This chain joins TRBV7-8 and TRBJ2-5; D unclear. The CDR3 length is 11 residues. Between the trimmed V and J ends, which lost 4 bases and 10 bases, there was a span of 10 bases. Germline values: CDR1 SGHVS, CDR2 FQNEAQ. CDR3 region: CASSSVVIQYF. CDR3 nucleotide sequence: TGTGCCAGCAGCTCCGTGGTGATCCAGTACTTC. The full variable domain, its missing parts supplied by reference TRBV7-8 and TRBJ2-5, is GAGVSQSPRYKVAKRGQDVALRCDPISGHVSLFWYQQALGQGPEFLTYFQNEAQLDKSGLPSDRFFAERPEGSVSTLKIQRTQQEDSAVYLCASSSVVIQYFGPGTRLLVL.

The chain employs TRBV10-3 and TRBJ2-3; D is ambiguous. Germline lookup yields CDR1 ENHRY and CDR2 SYGVKD. Trimming removed 5 bases from V and 1 base from J, with 13 bases in between. The CDR3 has 15 amino acids. This CDR3 is CAISLTEVGTDTQYF. Here the CDR3 DNA reads TGTGCCATCAGTTTGACTGAGGTCGGCACAGATACGCAGTATTTT.

The J gene is TRBJ1-2, the V gene TRBV9, with no clear D. This CDR3 has 12 residues. Deletions cut 2 bases from V and 8 bases from J, with 10 bases between. CDR1 and CDR2 from the germline V gene are SGDLS and YYNGEE. The CDR3 DNA reads TGTGCCAGCAGCGTGCTGAGGGCAGGCTACACCTTC. It encodes CASSVLRAGYTF.

The chain couples TRBV27 to TRBJ1-4; D is unclear. The CDR3 extends over 13 amino acids. Between the trimmed V and J ends, which lost 3 bases and 8 bases, there was a span of 10 bases. Germline CDR1 is MNHEY and CDR2 is SMNVEV (reference sequence). The CDR3 protein is CASSLVTREKLFF. The DNA for the CDR3 is TGTGCCAGCAGTTTGGTCACTAGGGAAAAACTGTTTTTT. The complete variable domain, with remaining parts taken from reference TRBV27 and TRBJ1-4, reads EAQVTQNPRYLITVTGKKLTVTCSQNMNHEYMSWYRQDPGLGLRQIYYSMNVEVTDKGDVPEGYKVSRKEKRNFPLILESPSPNQTSLYFCASSLVTREKLFFGSGTQLSVL.

This clone was seen a handful of times. V usage is TRBV9 and J usage is TRBJ1-2; D gene uncertain. The V gene's germline CDR1 is SGDLS and CDR2 YYNGEE. Deletions cut 0 bases from V and 7 bases from J, with 10 bases between. This CDR3 is built from 13 residues. Here the CDR3 reads CASSVARVGGYTF. In DNA form, the CDR3 reads TGTGCCAGCAGCGTAGCGCGAGTAGGTGGCTACACCTTC.

This chain links TRBV5-6 with TRBJ1-4; D remains ambiguous. Germline CDR1 and CDR2: SGHDT and YYEEEE. This CDR3 comprises 12 residues. V dropped 4 bases and J dropped 8 bases, with 9 bases sitting between them. The CDR3 nucleotides read TGTGCCAGCAGCCTAAGTCCCGAAAAACTGTTTTTT. Protein product: CASSLSPEKLFF.

This clone was counted only a few times. The gene calls are TRBV6-6 and TRBJ1-1; D might be TRBD1 (5 bases). This CDR3 comprises 12 residues. V was pared by 0 bases and J by 10 bases, with 9 bases between. Germline-derived CDR1 and CDR2 are MNHNY and SVGAGI (reference sequence). The CDR3 DNA follows: TGTGCCAGCAGTTACTCGGGAGGGGCAGCTTTCTTT. Translating it yields CASSYSGGAAFF.

The CDR3 reads CASSPSSGGNNEQFF. Here the CDR3 DNA reads TGTGCCAGCTCACCTTCTAGCGGGGGAAACAATGAGCAGTTCTTC. This rearrangement joins TRBV18 to TRBJ2-1, with 10 bases lining up with TRBD2. This CDR3 has 15 amino acids. J lost 5 bases, V lost 3 bases, and 4 bases had no gene match. From germline, CDR1 is KGHSH and CDR2 LQKENI.

V is TRBV27 and J is TRBJ2-1; 10 bases agree with TRBD1. Germline CDR1 and CDR2: MNHEY and SMNVEV (reference sequence). V was pared by 2 bases and J by 14 bases, with 9 bases of the junction left unmatched. This CDR3 spans 14 amino acids. The CDR3 sequence is CASSLGSWGTGEFF. CDR3 DNA sequence: TGTGCCAGCAGTTTAGGTAGTTGGGGGACAGGGGAGTTCTTC.

This clone was seen only a few times. The chain employs TRBV27 and TRBJ2-3, with unresolved D. V lost 3 bases and J lost 6, with 13 bases in between. Germline CDR1 reads MNHEY; CDR2 reads SMNVEV (reference sequence). The length of the CDR3 is 14 residues. DNA of the CDR3: TGTGCCAGCAGTTTTCTGGCCAACGGGGATACGCAGTATTTT. It codes for CASSFLANGDTQYF.

This chain connects TRBV13 to TRBJ2-7, with TRBD2 as a possible D gene (5 bases). The V end lost 6 bases, the J end lost 2 bases, and 14 bases lay between the germline ends. The CDR3 contains 14 residues. The germline CDR1 and CDR2 sequences are PRHDT and FYEKMQ (reference sequence). The CDR3: CASRPAGPTYEQYF. DNA of the CDR3: TGTGCCAGCAGACCCGCGGGTCCTACCTACGAGCAGTACTTC.

The V gene is TRBV28, the J gene TRBJ1-2; D not resolved. The V gene's germline CDR1 is MDHEN and CDR2 SYDVKM. CDR3 size: 12 residues. The V and J ends lost 10 bases and 6 bases respectively, with 15 bases between them. CDR3 sequence (DNA): TGTGCCACCGCTGGGAGGGTGGATGGCTACACCTTC. Protein product: CATAGRVDGYTF.

This clone was counted once. V gene TRBV29-1 combines with J gene TRBJ2-5; TRBD1 or TRBD2 may be the D gene (5 bases each). Trimming pared 4 bases from V and 5 bases from J, leaving 14 bases between. CDR3 length: 13 amino acids. The V gene's germline CDR1 is SQVTM and CDR2 ANQGSEA. CDR3 residues: CSVVEGRGETQYF. The CDR3 bases are TGCAGCGTTGTAGAGGGGCGCGGGGAGACCCAGTACTTC.

J is TRBJ2-1 and V is TRBV28, with D unresolved. CDR1 and CDR2 (germline): MDHEN, SYDVKM. This CDR3 contains 13 residues. Between the trimmed V and J ends, which lost 5 bases and 8 bases, there was a span of 13 bases. The CDR3 reads CASSVVVGHEQFF. As DNA, the CDR3 is TGTGCCAGCAGTGTAGTCGTGGGCCATGAGCAGTTCTTC. The full variable domain, rest sourced from reference TRBV28 and TRBJ2-1, is DVKVTQSSRYLVKRTGEKVFLECVQDMDHENMFWYRQDPGLGLRLIYFSYDVKMKEKGDIPEGYSVSREKKERFSLILESASTNQTSMYLCASSVVVGHEQFFGPGTRLTVL.

The V gene is TRBV28, the J gene TRBJ1-2; TRBD1 matches 11 bases. Per germline, CDR1 MDHEN and CDR2 SYDVKM. Germline trimming cut 6 bases from V and 6 bases from J; bases unmatched to any gene: 9. The CDR3 runs to 15 residues. For the CDR3, the DNA is TGTGCCAGCAGGGACAGGGGGCACGTCCTCGATGGCTACACCTTC. Protein product: CASRDRGHVLDGYTF.

The chain is built from TRBV7-2 and TRBJ2-1, with D maybe TRBD2 (5 bases). The germline V and J ends were trimmed by 3 bases and 3 bases, with 6 bases remaining between them. Germline loops: CDR1 SGHTA, CDR2 FQGNSA. The CDR3 contains 13 residues. CDR3 region: CASSLGSYNEQFF. As DNA, the CDR3 is TGTGCCAGCAGCTTGGGGAGCTACAATGAGCAGTTCTTC.

The V and J genes are TRBV19 and TRBJ2-3; D gene unclear. Germline assignment: CDR1 LNHDA and CDR2 SQIVND (reference sequence). The V gene lost 6 bases and the J gene lost 0 bases, with 4 bases spanning the gap. This CDR3 region has 12 residues. CDR3 loop: CASSTSTDTQYF. The CDR3 coding sequence is TGTGCCAGTAGCACTAGCACAGATACGCAGTATTTT.

The gene calls are TRBV11-3 and TRBJ2-1; perhaps TRBD2 as D (6 bases). Trimming stripped 5 bases from V and 6 bases from J, with 17 bases between. The CDR3 runs 15 residues. Germline V gene sequence: CDR1 SGHNT, CDR2 YENEEA. The CDR3 DNA reads TGTGCCAGCAGCCCCCTCACATTAGCGGCCAATGAGCAGTTCTTC. Translating it yields CASSPLTLAANEQFF.